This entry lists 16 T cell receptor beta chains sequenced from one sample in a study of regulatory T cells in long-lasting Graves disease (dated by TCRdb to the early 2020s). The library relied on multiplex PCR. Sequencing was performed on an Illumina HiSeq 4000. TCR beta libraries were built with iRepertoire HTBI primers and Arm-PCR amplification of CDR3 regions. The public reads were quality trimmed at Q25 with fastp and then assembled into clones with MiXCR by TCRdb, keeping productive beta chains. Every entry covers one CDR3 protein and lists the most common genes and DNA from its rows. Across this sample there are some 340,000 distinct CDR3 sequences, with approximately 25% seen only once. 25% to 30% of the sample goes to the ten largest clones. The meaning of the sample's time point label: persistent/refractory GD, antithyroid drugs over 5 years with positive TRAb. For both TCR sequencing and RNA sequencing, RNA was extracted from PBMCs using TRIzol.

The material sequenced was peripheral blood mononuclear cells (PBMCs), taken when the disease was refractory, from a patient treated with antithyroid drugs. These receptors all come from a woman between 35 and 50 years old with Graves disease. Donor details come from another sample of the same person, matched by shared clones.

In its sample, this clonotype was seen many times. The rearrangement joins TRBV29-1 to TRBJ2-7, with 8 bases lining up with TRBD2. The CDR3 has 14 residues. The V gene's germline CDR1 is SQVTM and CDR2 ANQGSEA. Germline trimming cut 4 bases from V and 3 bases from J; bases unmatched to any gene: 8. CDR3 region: CSVGSGRKGYEQYF. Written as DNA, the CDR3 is TGCAGCGTTGGGAGCGGGAGAAAGGGCTACGAGCAGTACTTC.

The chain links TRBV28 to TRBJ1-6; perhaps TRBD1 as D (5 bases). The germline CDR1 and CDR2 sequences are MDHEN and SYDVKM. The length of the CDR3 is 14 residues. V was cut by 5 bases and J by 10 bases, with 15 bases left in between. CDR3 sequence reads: CASSPHQGVSPLHF. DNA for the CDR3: TGTGCCAGCAGTCCCCATCAGGGTGTCTCACCCCTCCACTTT.

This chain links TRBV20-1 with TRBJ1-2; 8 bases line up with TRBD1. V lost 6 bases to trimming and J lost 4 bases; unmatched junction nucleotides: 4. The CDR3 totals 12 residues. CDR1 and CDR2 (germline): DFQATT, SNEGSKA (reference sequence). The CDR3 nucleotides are TGCAGTGCGGACAGGGCCAGCTATGGCTACACCTTC. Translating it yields CSADRASYGYTF.

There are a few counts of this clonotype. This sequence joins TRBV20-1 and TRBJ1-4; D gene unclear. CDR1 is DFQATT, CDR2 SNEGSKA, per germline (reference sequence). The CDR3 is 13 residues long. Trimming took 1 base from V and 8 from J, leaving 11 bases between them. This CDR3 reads CSARAPIGEKLFF. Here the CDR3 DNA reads TGCAGTGCTAGAGCTCCGATTGGAGAAAAACTGTTTTTT.

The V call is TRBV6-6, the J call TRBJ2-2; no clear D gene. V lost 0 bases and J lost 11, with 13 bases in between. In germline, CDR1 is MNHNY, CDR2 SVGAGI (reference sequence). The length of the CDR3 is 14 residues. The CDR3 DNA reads TGTGCCAGCAGTTACTCGAGGATAGCAATAGAGCTGTTTTTT. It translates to CASSYSRIAIELFF.

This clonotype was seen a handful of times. CDR3: CASTGQGINSPLHF. CDR3 nucleotides: TGTGCCAGCACAGGACAGGGGATAAATTCACCCCTCCACTTT. V and J are TRBV28 and TRBJ1-6; 9 bases match TRBD1. The CDR3 loop spans 14 amino acids. The V gene end was trimmed by 7 bases and the J gene end by 7 bases; junction bases not matched to a gene: 5. Germline CDR1 reads MDHEN; CDR2 reads SYDVKM.

CDR3 residues: CASSFEPGQGVRELFF. The DNA of the CDR3 is TGTGCCAGCAGCTTCGAACCGGGACAGGGGGTACGGGAGCTGTTTTTT. The chain uses TRBV5-5 and TRBJ2-2; 11 bases are a match to TRBD1. CDR1 is SGHKS, CDR2 YYEKEE, per germline (reference sequence). J was trimmed by 9 bases and V by 2 bases; bases with no gene match: 9. This CDR3 has 16 residues. Based on the CDR3 plus reference TRBV5-5 and TRBJ2-2, the full variable domain is DAGVTQSPTHLIKTRGQQVTLRCSPISGHKSVSWYQQVLGQGPQFIFQYYEKEERGRGNFPDRFSARQFPNYSSELNVNALLLGDSALYLCASSFEPGQGVRELFFGEGSRLTVL.

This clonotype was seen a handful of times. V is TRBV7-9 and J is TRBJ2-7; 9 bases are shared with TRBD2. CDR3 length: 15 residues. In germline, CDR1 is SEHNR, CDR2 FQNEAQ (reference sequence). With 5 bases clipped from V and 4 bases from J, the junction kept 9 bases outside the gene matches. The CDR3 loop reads CASSIRLAAYYEQYF. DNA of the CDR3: TGTGCCAGCAGCATTAGACTAGCGGCATATTACGAGCAGTACTTC.

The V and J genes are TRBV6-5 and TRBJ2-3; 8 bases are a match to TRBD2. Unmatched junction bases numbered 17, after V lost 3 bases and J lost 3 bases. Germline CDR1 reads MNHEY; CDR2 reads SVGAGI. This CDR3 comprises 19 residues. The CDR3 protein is CASSYSSGTRKGVTDTQYF. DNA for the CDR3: TGTGCCAGCAGTTATTCTTCGGGGACTAGGAAGGGTGTAACAGATACGCAGTATTTT.

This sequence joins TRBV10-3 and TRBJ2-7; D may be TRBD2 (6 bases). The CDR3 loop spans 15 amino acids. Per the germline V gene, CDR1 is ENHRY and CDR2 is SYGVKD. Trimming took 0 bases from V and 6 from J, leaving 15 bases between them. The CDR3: CAISESKTSYGEQYF. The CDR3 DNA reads TGTGCCATCAGTGAGTCGAAAACTAGCTATGGCGAGCAGTACTTC.

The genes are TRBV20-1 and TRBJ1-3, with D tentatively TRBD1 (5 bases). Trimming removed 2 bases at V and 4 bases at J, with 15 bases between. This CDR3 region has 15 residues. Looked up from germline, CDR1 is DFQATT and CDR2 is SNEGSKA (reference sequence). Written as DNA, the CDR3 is TGCAGTGCTAGATCACTTAGGGGATCCGGAAACACCATATATTTT. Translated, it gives CSARSLRGSGNTIYF.

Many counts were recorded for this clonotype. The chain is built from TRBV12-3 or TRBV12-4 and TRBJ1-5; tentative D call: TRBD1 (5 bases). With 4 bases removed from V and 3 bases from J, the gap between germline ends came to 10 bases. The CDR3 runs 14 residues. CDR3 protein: CASSSTESNQPQHF. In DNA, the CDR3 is TGTGCCAGCAGTTCGACAGAGTCCAATCAGCCCCAGCATTTT.

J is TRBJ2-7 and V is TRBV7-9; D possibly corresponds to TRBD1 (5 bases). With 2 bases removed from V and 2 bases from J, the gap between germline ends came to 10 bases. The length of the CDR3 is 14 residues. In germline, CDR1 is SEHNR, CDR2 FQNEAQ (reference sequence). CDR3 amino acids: CASSLQGPTYEQYF. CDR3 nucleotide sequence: TGTGCCAGCAGCTTACAGGGCCCCACCTACGAGCAGTACTTC.

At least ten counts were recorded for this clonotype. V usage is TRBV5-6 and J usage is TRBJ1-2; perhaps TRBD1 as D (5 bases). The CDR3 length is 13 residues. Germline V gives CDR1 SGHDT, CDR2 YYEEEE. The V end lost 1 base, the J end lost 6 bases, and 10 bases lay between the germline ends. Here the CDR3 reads CASSLTGLHGYTF. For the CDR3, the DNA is TGTGCCAGCAGCTTGACAGGCCTCCATGGCTACACCTTC.

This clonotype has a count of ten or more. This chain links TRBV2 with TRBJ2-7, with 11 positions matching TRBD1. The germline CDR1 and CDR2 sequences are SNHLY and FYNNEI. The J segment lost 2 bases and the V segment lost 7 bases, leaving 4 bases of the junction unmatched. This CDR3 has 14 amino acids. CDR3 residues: CASTAGQGAYEQYF. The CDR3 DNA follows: TGTGCCAGCACTGCGGGACAGGGGGCCTACGAGCAGTACTTC.

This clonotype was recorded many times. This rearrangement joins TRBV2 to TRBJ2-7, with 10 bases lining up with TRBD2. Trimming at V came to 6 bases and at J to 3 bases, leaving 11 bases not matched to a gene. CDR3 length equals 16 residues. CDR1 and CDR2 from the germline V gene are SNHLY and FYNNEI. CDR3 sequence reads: CASRARTSGGRYEQYF. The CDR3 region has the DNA TGTGCCAGCAGGGCCAGGACTAGCGGAGGACGCTACGAGCAGTACTTC.